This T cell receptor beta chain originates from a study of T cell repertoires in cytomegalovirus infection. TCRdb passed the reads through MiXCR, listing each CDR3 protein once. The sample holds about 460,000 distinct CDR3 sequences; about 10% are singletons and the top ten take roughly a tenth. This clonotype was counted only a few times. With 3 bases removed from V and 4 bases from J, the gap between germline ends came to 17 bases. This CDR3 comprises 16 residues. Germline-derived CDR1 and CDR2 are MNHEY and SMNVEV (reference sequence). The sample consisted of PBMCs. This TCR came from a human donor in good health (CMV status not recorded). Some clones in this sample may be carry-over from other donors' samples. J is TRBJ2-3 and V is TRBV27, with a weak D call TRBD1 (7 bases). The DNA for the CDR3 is TGTGCCAGCAGTTTCCCTGCGCAGGGGGGTGCAGATACGCAGTATTTT. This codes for CASSFPAQGGADTQYF.